This T cell receptor beta chain was captured in a study of blood T cell repertoires in COVID-19. Study details: From T cells, B-cell-depleted T cells, or PBMCs came the material, which was cDNA or gDNA.

V shed 3 bases, J shed 0 bases, and the junction held 7 bases outside the gene matches. This CDR3 has 18 amino acids. Germline CDR1 is SGHDT and CDR2 is YYEEEE. In the source study's methods: Nucleated cell counts were estimated from reference gene primer amplification. The data were produced by immunoSEQ multiplex PCR, yet TCRdb's version contains in-frame clones alone and is incomplete. Clone size and the V and J calls come from that table; the DNA yielded D and trimming. The table shows hundreds of thousands of clones, with less than 90% occurring only once. Enrolled through a virtual design, the participants were between roughly 18 and 90 years of age and came from under 25 US areas. The recovered donors of Cohort 3 showed two negative PCRs, clearance, or symptom resolution. This clone occurred once.

The sequence came from an older woman who had recovered from COVID-19. The rearrangement links TRBV5-6 to TRBJ2-1, with 12 bases lining up with TRBD2. The sequenced material came from PBMCs or T cells enriched from blood (not recorded which). The CDR3, as DNA: TGTGCCAGCAGCTCGAGGACTAGCGGGGAGAGCTCCTACAATGAGCAGTTCTTC. This codes for CASSSRTSGESSYNEQFF.